The clone carrying this T cell receptor (beta chain) was counted only a few times. Its matching antigen is unknown. Built from TCR beta cDNA, the libraries had unique molecular identifiers in them. TCRdb recomputed calls from the PCR reads with MiXCR, one row per CDR3 protein. The sample lists about 540,000 distinct CDR3 sequences, approximately 31% occurring once. This sample was taken from a study of post-analysis software for immune sequencing data. Study-level information: Disease courses included relapsing-remitting, secondary progressive and progressive-relapsing multiple sclerosis.

Study-wide results and caveats: When the samples were clustered directly with F measure, those that had been prepared in the same batch showed strong co-clustering. Comparison of patients with controls showed roughly five TRBV segments more frequent in patients, TRBV5-6, TRBV5-1 and TRBV20-1 among them.

The germline V gene has CDR1 SGHAT and CDR2 FQNNGV. V was pared by 4 bases and J by 3 bases, with 13 bases between. The CDR3 contains 14 residues. Sequencing was performed on blood. The receptor comes from a girl under 18 with multiple sclerosis. This chain joins TRBV11-2 and TRBJ2-7; the D gene is possibly TRBD1 (6 bases). The CDR3 DNA sequence: TGTGCCAGCAGCTCCATCGCAGGGGACTACGAGCAGTACTTC. It translates to CASSSIAGDYEQYF.